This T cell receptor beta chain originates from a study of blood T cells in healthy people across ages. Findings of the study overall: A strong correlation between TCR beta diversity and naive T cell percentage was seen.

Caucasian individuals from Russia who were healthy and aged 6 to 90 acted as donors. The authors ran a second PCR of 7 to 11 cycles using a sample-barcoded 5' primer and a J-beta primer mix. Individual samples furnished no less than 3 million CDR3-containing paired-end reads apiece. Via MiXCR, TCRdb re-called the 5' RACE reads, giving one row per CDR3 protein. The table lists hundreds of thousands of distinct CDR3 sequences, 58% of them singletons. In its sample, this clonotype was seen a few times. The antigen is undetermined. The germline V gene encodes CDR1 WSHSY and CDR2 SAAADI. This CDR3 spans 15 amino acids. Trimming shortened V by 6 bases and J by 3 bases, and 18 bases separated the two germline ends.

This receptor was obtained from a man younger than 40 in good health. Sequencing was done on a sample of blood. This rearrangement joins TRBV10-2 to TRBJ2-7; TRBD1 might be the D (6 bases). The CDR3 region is CASSQQGRSLYEQYF. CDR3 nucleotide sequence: TGCGCCAGCAGCCAGCAGGGGAGATCGCTCTACGAGCAGTACTTC.